What follows are 16 T cell receptor beta chains derived from one specimen sequenced in a study of identical twins. TCRdb used MiXCR to reprocess the 5' RACE reads, holding one entry per CDR3 protein. The sample records 1.5 million or so distinct CDR3 sequences, under 35% being singletons. The sample taken for sequencing was cord blood. These TCRs come from a newborn girl in good health.

This clonotype was counted between two and nine times. V gene TRBV6-5 combines with J gene TRBJ2-1; 9 bases agree with TRBD2. The CDR3 is 17 amino acids. Germline V gene lookup returns CDR1 MNHEY and CDR2 SVGAGI. With V trimmed by 2 bases and J by 8 bases, 13 bases remained unmatched. Written as DNA, the CDR3 is TGTGCCAGCAGTTACGCGCGATTCCGAGCGGGAGGAGATGAGCAGTTCTTC. This translates into CASSYARFRAGGDEQFF.

This clonotype was recorded a few times. The rearrangement uses TRBV20-1 and TRBJ1-5, with D hard to call. Germline-derived CDR1 and CDR2 are DFQATT and SNEGSKA (reference sequence). Trimming removed 2 bases from V and 6 bases from J, with 11 bases in between. This CDR3 has 13 amino acids. This CDR3 is CSARSGSGQPQHF. The CDR3 nucleotides are TGCAGTGCTAGATCGGGTTCTGGTCAGCCCCAGCATTTT.

This clonotype was counted only a few times. This chain links TRBV10-3 with TRBJ1-2; 11 nucleotides line up with TRBD1. V was pared by 9 bases and J by 6 bases, with 6 bases of the junction left unmatched. CDR3 length equals 13 residues. Germline V gives CDR1 ENHRY, CDR2 SYGVKD. This CDR3 is CAISLDRGHGYTF. Here the CDR3 DNA reads TGTGCCATATCGTTGGACAGGGGGCATGGCTACACCTTC.

The chain recombines TRBV12-5 with TRBJ1-2, with D possibly matching TRBD1 (5 bases). This CDR3 region has 12 residues. Germline CDR1 LGHNT, CDR2 FRNRAP. With 0 bases removed from V and 7 bases from J, the gap between germline ends came to 6 bases. CDR3 loop: CASGLVRGGYTF. CDR3 bases: TGTGCTAGTGGTTTGGTAAGGGGTGGCTACACCTTC.

This chain uses TRBV5-5 with TRBJ1-4, with 8 bases that match TRBD1. V was clipped by 4 bases and J by 8 bases; unmatched bases: 13. This CDR3 is 16 amino acids long. The germline V gene encodes CDR1 SGHKS and CDR2 YYEKEE (reference sequence). CDR3 protein: CASSPPPGTGPEKLFF. DNA of the CDR3: TGTGCCAGCAGCCCACCGCCAGGGACAGGACCGGAAAAACTGTTTTTT.

For this clonotype: Given a much more abundant clone one base away, this may be a read error. The genes are TRBV29-1 and TRBJ2-7; TRBD1 matches at 8 bases. The CDR3 has 13 amino acids. J lost 7 bases, V lost 3 bases, and 8 bases had no gene match. Germline loops: CDR1 SQVTM, CDR2 ANQGSEA. CDR3 protein: CSVERQGYNEQYF. As DNA, the CDR3 is TGCAGCGTTGAGAGACAGGGGTACAATGAGCAGTACTTC.

This clonotype appeared a few times. The gene calls are TRBV27 and TRBJ1-1; a weak D match, TRBD1 (6 bases). The CDR3 contains 14 residues. Germline loops: CDR1 MNHEY, CDR2 SMNVEV (reference sequence). Trimming left V 4 bases short and J 5 bases short, with 14 bases between. CDR3 nucleotides: TGTGCCAGCAGTTCCAGGGGAGTTGGGACTGAAGCTTTCTTT. Translation: CASSSRGVGTEAFF.

The count of this clonotype is one. The chain employs TRBV7-2 and TRBJ2-3; TRBD2 matches 8 bases. V lost 5 bases to trimming and J lost 4 bases; unmatched junction nucleotides: 8. Germline CDR1 and CDR2: SGHTA and FQGNSA. CDR3 length: 15 residues. This CDR3 is CASSLGGGGSDTQYF. The CDR3, as DNA: TGTGCCAGCAGCCTAGGAGGCGGGGGGTCAGATACGCAGTATTTT.

V gene TRBV28 combines with J gene TRBJ1-2; 9 bases line up with TRBD1. V trimming: 6 bases; J trimming: 4 bases; junction bases outside the gene matches: 6. Germline assignment: CDR1 MDHEN and CDR2 SYDVKM. There are 14 residues in the CDR3. The CDR3 nucleotides read TGTGCCAGCAGACGGACAGGGGAAAGCTATGGCTACACCTTC. It is translated as CASRRTGESYGYTF.

This CDR3 is CASRLLRDRDVPYEQYF. CDR3 in DNA: TGTGCCAGCAGGCTACTCCGAGACAGGGATGTACCCTACGAGCAGTACTTC. This chain links TRBV28 with TRBJ2-7; 7 bases agree with TRBD1. CDR1 MDHEN and CDR2 SYDVKM come from the germline V gene. V trimming: 6 bases; J trimming: 2 bases; junction bases outside the gene matches: 16. The CDR3 is made up of 17 amino acids.

The gene calls are TRBV25-1 and TRBJ2-7; TRBD2 matches at 8 bases. V was pared by 11 bases and J by 7 bases, with 13 bases of the junction left unmatched. The CDR3 loop spans 13 amino acids. Germline V gene sequence: CDR1 MGHDK, CDR2 SYGVNS. The CDR3 loop is CAVTSGTYNEQYF. The CDR3 DNA reads as TGTGCCGTTACTAGCGGTACCTACAATGAGCAGTACTTC.

On this clonotype itself: At one of its ends the junction is not consistent with the germline gene, which may arise from a read error. The chain is built from TRBV20-1 and TRBJ2-7; D not certain. This CDR3 has 13 amino acids. From germline, CDR1 is DFQATT and CDR2 SNEGSKA (reference sequence). In DNA form, the CDR3 reads TGCAGTGCTAGGTTCGAGGCTCCCTACGAGCGGTACTTC. Amino acids: CSARFEAPYERYF.

The chain links TRBV2 to TRBJ2-2; 9 bases agree with TRBD2. After removal of 1 base from V and 0 bases from J, the junction contained 9 bases not matched to a gene. Germline CDR1 SNHLY, CDR2 FYNNEI. The CDR3 extends over 19 amino acids. CDR3 residues: CASSEDRLAGYANTGELFF. For the CDR3, the DNA is TGTGCCAGCAGTGAAGATAGGCTAGCGGGATATGCGAACACCGGGGAGCTGTTTTTT.

J is TRBJ1-2 and V is TRBV20-1, with 7 bases aligning to TRBD1. Germline V gene lookup returns CDR1 DFQATT and CDR2 SNEGSKA (reference sequence). This CDR3 comprises 13 residues. V lost 5 bases, J lost 2 bases, and 5 bases stayed unmatched. CDR3 sequence (DNA): TGCAGTGCTCGACAGGGACAGAACTATGGCTACACCTTC. It specifies CSARQGQNYGYTF.

The chain combines TRBV6-1 with TRBJ2-1; 9 nucleotides match TRBD2. There are 15 residues in the CDR3. Germline V gene lookup returns CDR1 MNHNS and CDR2 SASEGT. The trim removed 3 bases at V and 5 bases at J, leaving 5 bases unmatched. DNA for the CDR3: TGTGCCAGCAGTGAGGCGGGGGGGTTAAACAATGAGCAGTTCTTC. Translating it yields CASSEAGGLNNEQFF.

In its sample, this clonotype was seen a few times. The V gene is TRBV10-3, the J gene TRBJ2-1; 9 positions match TRBD2. Trimming cost V 0 bases and J 5 bases; bases outside gene matches: 2. This CDR3 has 15 residues. Looked up from germline, CDR1 is ENHRY and CDR2 is SYGVKD. CDR3 amino acids: CAISESASGNNEQFF. Here the CDR3 DNA reads TGTGCCATCAGTGAGTCGGCTAGCGGGAACAATGAGCAGTTCTTC.